This entry lists 25 T cell receptor beta chains sequenced from one sample in a study of PD-1 blockade in mismatch repair-deficient tumors. This table comes from immunoSEQ multiplex PCR, and its TCRdb copy is limited to in-frame clones, with some not included. The profile shows approximately 110,000 clones, over 65% of them singletons. The sample in question was peripheral blood, obtained about 60 weeks after starting pembrolizumab. These receptors were taken from an adult with mismatch repair-deficient cancer.

V gene TRBV11-2 combines with J gene TRBJ2-3; D perhaps matches TRBD2 (6 bases). There are 15 residues in the CDR3. The V gene lost 5 bases and the J gene lost 6 bases, with 18 bases spanning the gap. CDR1 is SGHAT, CDR2 FQNNGV, per germline. CDR3: CASSARDWRGDTQYF. In DNA, the CDR3 is TGTGCCAGCAGCGCCCGGGACTGGCGTGGGGATACGCAGTATTTT.

The genes are TRBV9 and TRBJ1-2, with D possibly TRBD1 on 5 matching bases. The V end lost 0 bases, the J end lost 3 bases, and 12 bases lay between the germline ends. Looked up from germline, CDR1 is SGDLS and CDR2 is YYNGEE. The length of the CDR3 is 15 residues. The chain's CDR3 is CASSVDGRDYYGYTF. The CDR3 DNA is TGTGCCAGCAGCGTAGACGGGAGGGACTACTATGGCTACACCTTC.

This chain joins TRBV18 and TRBJ1-1; 7 positions match TRBD1. This CDR3 has 13 residues. Germline V gene data show CDR1 as KGHSH and CDR2 as LQKENI. The ends lost 5 bases at V and 4 bases at J; junction bases unmatched: 4. The chain's CDR3 is CASSNRGGTEAFF. The CDR3 coding sequence is TGTGCCAGCTCAAACAGGGGTGGCACTGAAGCTTTCTTT.

V usage is TRBV14 and J usage is TRBJ1-1, with D perhaps matching TRBD1 (5 bases). The V end was cut by 4 bases, the J end by 4 bases, with 16 bases between. From germline, CDR1 is SGHDN and CDR2 FVKESK. CDR3 length equals 15 residues. CDR3 sequence (DNA): TGTGCCAGCAGCCCCTTTACCGGGGGGGGCACTGAAGCTTTCTTT. Translating gives CASSPFTGGGTEAFF.

In its sample, this clone was seen a few times. This rearrangement joins TRBV7-9 to TRBJ1-1; D call uncertain. The germline CDR1 and CDR2 sequences are SEHNR and FQNEAQ (reference sequence). The CDR3 length is 12 residues. Trimming stripped 5 bases from V and 8 bases from J, with 12 bases between. In nucleotides, the CDR3 is TGTGCCAGCAGCAGAGGGTCGGGGGAAGCTTTCTTT. Amino acid sequence: CASSRGSGEAFF.

The chain couples TRBV7-9 to TRBJ2-2; 14 positions agree with TRBD2. CDR3 size: 19 residues. Germline loops: CDR1 SEHNR, CDR2 FQNEAQ (reference sequence). The trim removed 5 bases at V and 6 bases at J, leaving 14 bases unmatched. CDR3 sequence (DNA): TGTGCCAGCAGCCCCAGGGACAGGGGACTAGCGGGAGCATCCGGGGAGCTGTTTTTT. Its protein is CASSPRDRGLAGASGELFF.

The chain joins TRBV16 to TRBJ1-1; TRBD1 might be the D (5 bases). The V and J ends lost 0 bases and 1 base respectively, with 9 bases between them. The CDR3 sequence is 15 residues long. The germline CDR1 and CDR2 sequences are KGHSY and FQNENV. CDR3 sequence reads: CASSQSRGKNTEAFF. The CDR3 bases are TGTGCCAGCAGCCAATCTCGGGGGAAGAACACTGAAGCTTTCTTT.

The chain combines TRBV6-5 with TRBJ2-7; 10 bases agree with TRBD1. The germline V gene has CDR1 MNHEY and CDR2 SVGAGI. With 6 bases clipped from V and 4 bases from J, the junction kept 6 bases outside the gene matches. This CDR3 is 14 amino acids long. This CDR3 reads CASSPRDRGYEQYF. As DNA, the CDR3 is TGTGCCAGCAGCCCCCGGGACAGGGGTTACGAGCAGTACTTC.

The rearrangement links TRBV5-5 to TRBJ2-2; TRBD1 matches at 7 bases. The CDR3 covers 15 residues. The junction had 3 bases not matched to a gene; V was cut back by 3 bases and J by 1 base. From germline, CDR1 is SGHKS and CDR2 YYEKEE (reference sequence). The DNA for the CDR3 is TGTGCCAGCAGCTCGGACAGGCGGAACACCGGGGAGCTGTTTTTT. Its protein product is CASSSDRRNTGELFF.

The chain carries TRBV4-1 and TRBJ2-5; D unresolved. With 1 base removed from V and 2 bases from J, the gap between germline ends came to 5 bases. Germline-derived CDR1 and CDR2 are MGHRA and YSYEKL. The CDR3 totals 13 residues. CDR3 bases: TGCGCCAGCAGCCAAGTAAGACAAGAGACCCAGTACTTC. It encodes CASSQVRQETQYF.

V gene TRBV4-2 combines with J gene TRBJ2-2, with TRBD2 as a possible D gene (6 bases). The CDR3 has 17 residues. Per the germline V gene, CDR1 is LGHNA and CDR2 is YNFKEQ. V lost 9 bases and J 3 bases, leaving 23 bases between the germline ends. CDR3 bases: TGTGCCAGTAGCGACGGGGGAGGCGGGGTAGACACCGGGGAGCTGTTTTTT. Amino acids: CASSDGGGGVDTGELFF.

This chain connects TRBV7-8 to TRBJ1-3; D may be TRBD1 (5 bases). Trimming took 2 bases from V and 7 from J, leaving 12 bases between them. This CDR3 is 14 amino acids long. Germline V lookup: CDR1 SGHVS, CDR2 FQNEAQ. This CDR3 reads CASSLRGRGNTIYF. CDR3 DNA sequence: TGTGCCAGCAGCTTACGGGGTCGGGGGAACACCATATATTTT.

This clone occurred once. This chain uses TRBV2 with TRBJ2-5; D may be TRBD1 (5 bases). The V end was cut by 5 bases, the J end by 3 bases, with 10 bases between. The germline gives CDR1 SNHLY, CDR2 FYNNEI. CDR3 length equals 13 residues. The CDR3 region has the DNA TGTGCCAGCAGTACCGACAGTGAAGAGACCCAGTACTTC. Translated: CASSTDSEETQYF.

The genes are TRBV10-2 and TRBJ1-2, with unresolved D. This CDR3 spans 13 amino acids. V lost 3 bases to trimming and J lost 5 bases, with 10 bases between them. The germline V gene encodes CDR1 WSHSY and CDR2 SAAADI. The CDR3 coding sequence is TGCGCCAGCAGTGAACTCAGCGGATATGGCTACACCTTC. Protein sequence: CASSELSGYGYTF.

This clone occurred once. The chain employs TRBV7-3 and TRBJ1-2; possible D gene TRBD1, 6 bases. Germline V CDR1 and CDR2: SGHTA, FQGTGA. V was pared by 5 bases and J by 5 bases, with 15 bases between. This CDR3 has 14 amino acids. The CDR3 nucleotides are TGTGCCAGCAGCGCAATTTCAGGGGATTATGGCTACACCTTC. Its protein is CASSAISGDYGYTF.

CDR3 residues: CASSLVAGGTGELFF. In DNA form, the CDR3 reads TGTGCCAGCAGCTTGGTAGCGGGAGGGACCGGGGAGCTGTTTTTT. The V and J genes are TRBV5-4 and TRBJ2-2, with 11 positions matching TRBD2. The V and J ends lost 0 bases and 5 bases, in that order; junction bases with no gene match: 0. CDR1 SGHNT and CDR2 YYREEE come from the germline V gene (reference sequence). The CDR3 consists of 15 residues.

The chain employs TRBV19 and TRBJ1-2; perhaps TRBD1 as D (5 bases). CDR1 LNHDA and CDR2 SQIVND come from the germline V gene (reference sequence). The CDR3 has 17 amino acids. The germline V and J ends were trimmed by 3 bases and 2 bases, with 19 bases remaining between them. In DNA, the CDR3 is TGTGCCAGTAGTATGGACTTCTATCTGTGGGGGAACTATGGCTACACCTTC. Protein sequence: CASSMDFYLWGNYGYTF.

The rearrangement uses TRBV7-9 and TRBJ1-1, with 9 bases lining up with TRBD1. Germline V gene sequence: CDR1 SEHNR, CDR2 FQNEAQ (reference sequence). J was trimmed by 3 bases and V by 5 bases; bases with no gene match: 7. The CDR3 covers 15 residues. The CDR3 is CASSPTDRGDTEAFF. The CDR3 DNA is TGTGCCAGCAGCCCGACGGACAGGGGAGACACTGAAGCTTTCTTT.

The CDR3 DNA is TGCGCCAGGTTACAGGGAGGTGAGCAGTTCTTC. This encodes CARLQGGEQFF. The chain carries TRBV10-1 and TRBJ2-1; TRBD1 or TRBD2 may be the D gene (6 bases each). Trimming took off 9 bases at V and 9 bases at J, with 12 bases between the two ends. The germline V gene has CDR1 WNHNN and CDR2 SYGVQD (reference sequence). The CDR3 is 11 residues long.

A single count supports this clone. The chain joins TRBV6-5 to TRBJ2-2; D might be TRBD2 (5 bases). Trimming took 2 bases from V and 5 from J, leaving 15 bases between them. Germline V CDR1 and CDR2: MNHEY, SVGAGI. The CDR3 spans 16 residues. CDR3 region: CASSYRGPAGTGELFF. The CDR3 nucleotides read TGTGCCAGCAGTTACCGAGGGCCAGCCGGGACCGGGGAGCTGTTTTTT.

CDR3 sequence: CAIRAGLVATGELFF. The CDR3 nucleotides are TGTGCCATCAGGGCAGGACTAGTTGCCACCGGGGAGCTGTTTTTT. This chain connects TRBV10-3 to TRBJ2-2; 7 nucleotides line up with TRBD2. The junction had 8 bases not matched to a gene; V was cut back by 6 bases and J by 4 bases. Germline loops: CDR1 ENHRY, CDR2 SYGVKD. CDR3 length: 15 residues.

The genes are TRBV29-1 and TRBJ2-5, with a weak D call TRBD2 (6 bases). Trimming stripped 4 bases from V and 2 bases from J, with 11 bases between. The CDR3 consists of 13 residues. The V gene's germline CDR1 is SQVTM and CDR2 ANQGSEA. The CDR3 is CSVGASAQETQYF. DNA of the CDR3: TGCAGCGTTGGGGCTAGCGCGCAAGAGACCCAGTACTTC.

Details on this clone: An end of the junction does not agree with germline; a read error may underlie this. V and J are TRBV2 and TRBJ1-5; 8 bases align to TRBD1. CDR3 length equals 15 residues. Germline lookup yields CDR1 SNHLY and CDR2 FYNNEI. The CDR3 nucleotides are TGTACCAGCAGTCCCCGGGACAGGAGCAATCAGCCCCAGCATTTT. Translation: CTSSPRDRSNQPQHF.

This chain uses TRBV6-1 with TRBJ1-4; 8 positions agree with TRBD1. V shed 6 bases and J 5 bases; nucleotides not matched to a gene: 5. This CDR3 contains 14 residues. Per germline, CDR1 MNHNS and CDR2 SASEGT. CDR3 nucleotides: TGTGCCAGCAGGACAGGGGCGATAAATGAAAAACTGTTTTTT. It translates to CASRTGAINEKLFF.

The genes are TRBV11-3 and TRBJ1-2; a possible D gene is TRBD1 (5 bases). The CDR3 is 16 amino acids. Between the trimmed V and J ends, which lost 5 bases and 1 base, there was a span of 17 bases. The germline V gene encodes CDR1 SGHNT and CDR2 YENEEA. The CDR3 region has the DNA TGTGCCAGCAGCCTGGGGGGACCTTTCTTTAACTATGGCTACACCTTC. This sequence encodes CASSLGGPFFNYGYTF.